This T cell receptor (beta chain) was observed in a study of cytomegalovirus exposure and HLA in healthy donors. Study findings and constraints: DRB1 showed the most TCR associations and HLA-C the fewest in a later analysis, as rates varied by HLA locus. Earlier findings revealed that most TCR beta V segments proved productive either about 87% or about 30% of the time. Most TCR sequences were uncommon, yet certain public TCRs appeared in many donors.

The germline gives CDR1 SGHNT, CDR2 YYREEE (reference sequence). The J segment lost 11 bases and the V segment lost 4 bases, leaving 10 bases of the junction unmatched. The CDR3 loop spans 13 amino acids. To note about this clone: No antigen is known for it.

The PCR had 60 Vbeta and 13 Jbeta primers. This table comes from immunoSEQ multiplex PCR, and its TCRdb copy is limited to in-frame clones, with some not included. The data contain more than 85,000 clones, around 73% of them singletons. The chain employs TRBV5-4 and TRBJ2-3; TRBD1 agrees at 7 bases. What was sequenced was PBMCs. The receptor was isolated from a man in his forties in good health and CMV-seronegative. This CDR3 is CASSPDRERGQYF. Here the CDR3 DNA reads TGTGCCAGCAGCCCAGACAGGGAAAGAGGGCAGTATTTT.